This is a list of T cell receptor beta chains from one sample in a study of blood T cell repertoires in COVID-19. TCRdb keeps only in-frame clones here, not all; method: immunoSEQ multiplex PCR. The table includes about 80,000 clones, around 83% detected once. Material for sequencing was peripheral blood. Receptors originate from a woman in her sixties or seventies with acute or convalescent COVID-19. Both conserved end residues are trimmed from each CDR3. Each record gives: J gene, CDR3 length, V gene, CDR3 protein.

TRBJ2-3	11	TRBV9	ASSVETQDTQY
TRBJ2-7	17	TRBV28	ASSLQPGLGGRYWYEQY
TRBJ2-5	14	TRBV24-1	ATSDFPRTGQETQY
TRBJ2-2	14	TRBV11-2	ASSFNSAGNSGELF
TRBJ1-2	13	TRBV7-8	ASSVNLQGANGYT
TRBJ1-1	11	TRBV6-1	ASSEERGTEAF
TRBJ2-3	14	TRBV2	ASSLGQAERSDTQY
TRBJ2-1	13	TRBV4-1	ASSQGLVSYNEQF
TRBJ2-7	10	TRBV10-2	ASKLAGVEQY
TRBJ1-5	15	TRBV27	ASSTRSAGKSNQPQH
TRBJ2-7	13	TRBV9	ASSVGGVRSYEQY
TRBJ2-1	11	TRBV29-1	SVLPQGTYEQF
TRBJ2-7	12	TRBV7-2	ASSPGTGRYEQY
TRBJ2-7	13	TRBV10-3	AASRPGLAVYEQY
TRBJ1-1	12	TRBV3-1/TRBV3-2	ASRLQGGGTEAF
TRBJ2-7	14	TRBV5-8	ASSAEGTYSSYEQY
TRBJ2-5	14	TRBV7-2	ASSSSRGLGGETQY
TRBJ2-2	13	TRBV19	ASSEMVVDTGELF
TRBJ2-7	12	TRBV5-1	ASSLEWTDYEQY
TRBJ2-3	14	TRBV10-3	AISEAFRRGTDTQY
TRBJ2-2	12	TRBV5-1	ASSLGGYGGELF
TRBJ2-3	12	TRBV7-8	ASSLEQGRDTQY
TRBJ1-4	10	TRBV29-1	SGRDRDEKLF
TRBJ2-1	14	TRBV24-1	ATSDTPSGRLGEQF
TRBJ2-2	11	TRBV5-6	ASSNAGTGELF
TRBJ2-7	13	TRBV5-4	ASSSGFERTREQY
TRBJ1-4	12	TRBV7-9	ASSFGVTNEKLF
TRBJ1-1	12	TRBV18	ASSGGGTNTEAF
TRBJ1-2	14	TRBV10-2	ASIPGQGLNLYGYT
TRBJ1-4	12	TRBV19	ASSMWGSLEKLF
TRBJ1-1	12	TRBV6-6	ASSYGDLNTEAF
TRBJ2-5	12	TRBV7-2	ASSASGRGETQY
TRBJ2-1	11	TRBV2	ASSAPPGNEQF
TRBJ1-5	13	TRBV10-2	ASSGLNRADQPQH
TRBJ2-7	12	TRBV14	ASSQRGVGYEQY
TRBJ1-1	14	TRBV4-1	ASSHSGTVINTEAF
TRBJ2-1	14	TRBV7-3	ASSLTGIAELNEQF
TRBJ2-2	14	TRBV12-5	ASGLAGTGYTGELF
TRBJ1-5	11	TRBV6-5	ASRQGADQPQH
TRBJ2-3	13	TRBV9	ASSVATEGLLGKY
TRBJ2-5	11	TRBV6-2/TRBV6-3	ASSSRGWETQY
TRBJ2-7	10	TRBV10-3	AISGTSAEQY
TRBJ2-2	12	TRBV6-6	ASSPQLATGELF
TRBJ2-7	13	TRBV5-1	ASSLRTGSWYEQY
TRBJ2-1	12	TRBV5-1	ASSLEDYSHEQF
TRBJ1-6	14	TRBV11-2	ASPRTERFYNSPLH
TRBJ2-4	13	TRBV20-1	SASIASGTKNIQY
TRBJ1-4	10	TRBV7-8	ASSSGVGEPI
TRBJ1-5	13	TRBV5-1	ASSLEGDRGQPQH
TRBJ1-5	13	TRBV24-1	ATRSGQGDAQPQH
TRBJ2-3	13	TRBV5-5	ASSFAGPLVDTQY